This paragraph covers one T cell receptor beta chain sequence. Its antigen is unidentified. Looked up from germline, CDR1 is MGHDK and CDR2 is SYGVNS. The junction had 10 bases not matched to a gene; V was cut back by 0 bases and J by 5 bases. CDR3 length equals 17 residues. This entry is derived from a study of radiotherapy plus CTLA-4 blockade in lung cancer. The study's findings and limits: Clones of tumor-derived TCRs expanded in blood after radiotherapy plus ipilimumab.

The data were produced by immunoSEQ multiplex PCR, yet TCRdb's version contains in-frame clones alone and is incomplete. In the table there are under 95,000 clones, around 80% of which are singletons. The clonotype originates from a human donor with non-small cell lung cancer who had stable disease on radiotherapy plus ipilimumab. The chain combines TRBV25-1 with TRBJ2-5; TRBD2 matches 9 bases. The sample was peripheral blood, taken from a patient treated with radiotherapy plus ipilimumab. The CDR3 sequence: CASSEYGSGGTFETQYF. The CDR3 DNA sequence: TGTGCCAGCAGTGAATACGGTAGCGGGGGCACTTTTGAGACCCAGTACTTC. The full variable domain, with the rest looked up from reference TRBV25-1 and TRBJ2-5, is EADIYQTPRYLVIGTGKKITLECSQTMGHDKMYWYQQDPGMELHLIHYSYGVNSTEKGDLSSESTVSRIRTEHFPLTLESARPSHTSQYLCASSEYGSGGTFETQYFGPGTRLLVL.